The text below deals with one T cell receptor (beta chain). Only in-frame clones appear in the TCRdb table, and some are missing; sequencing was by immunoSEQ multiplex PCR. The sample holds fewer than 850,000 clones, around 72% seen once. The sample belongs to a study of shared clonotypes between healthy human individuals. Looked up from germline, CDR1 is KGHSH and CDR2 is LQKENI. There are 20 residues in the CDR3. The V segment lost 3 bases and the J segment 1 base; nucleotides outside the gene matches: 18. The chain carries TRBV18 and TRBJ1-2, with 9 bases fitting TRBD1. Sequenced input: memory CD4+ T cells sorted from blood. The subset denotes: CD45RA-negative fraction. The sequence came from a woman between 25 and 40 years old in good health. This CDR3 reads CASSPRFLDRGFVDNYGYTF. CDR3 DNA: TGTGCCAGCTCACCGCGTTTTTTGGACAGGGGATTCGTTGATAACTATGGCTACACCTTC.